The clone carrying this T cell receptor (beta chain) showed up many times. Its target is not known. Unique molecular identifiers were used in preparing the TCRbeta library. TCRdb itself ran the PCR reads through MiXCR, one entry per CDR3 protein. The data contain some 600,000 distinct CDR3 sequences, 10% to 15% of them singletons. This specimen comes from a study of T-cell reconstitution after alpha-beta-depleted transplantation in children. The study, taken as a whole, reports: Day-60 TCRbeta diversity that was high in some patients was derived from surviving recipient T cells and thymic progenitors. T cells produced anew were the main source of T-cell counts and diversity one year after transplant. About two months after transplant, alpha-beta T cells reportedly came from several hundred expanded graft clones.

Germline V gene sequence: CDR1 DFQATT, CDR2 SNEGSKA (reference sequence). This CDR3 has 16 residues. V was shortened by 3 bases and J by 2 bases, with 20 bases between the two germline ends. The clonotype comes from a male patient under 18 who had a stem cell transplant for acute myeloid leukemia, so the T cells may come from the graft donor. Material: PBMCs, mostly from graft donor cells, obtained 360 days after TCRalphabeta/CD19-depleted stem cell transplant. V is TRBV20-1 and J is TRBJ2-7, with D possibly being TRBD2 (6 bases). For the CDR3, the DNA is TGCAGTGCTAGTTCCCCGGGGAGCGGGCAAACCTACGAGCAGTACTTC. Its translation is CSASSPGSGQTYEQYF.